The 18 T cell receptor beta chains below come from one sample, sequenced in a study of regulatory T cells in long-lasting Graves disease. As for time point: persistent/refractory GD, antithyroid drugs over 5 years with positive TRAb. PBMCs provided the RNA from which the TCR library was made. Both iRepertoire HTBI primers and Arm-PCR of CDR3 regions were used to build the TCR beta libraries. TCRdb redid the calling of the multiplex PCR reads with MiXCR, one entry per CDR3 protein. This sample has a few hundred thousand distinct CDR3 sequences, with roughly 24% found just once. The specimen was peripheral blood mononuclear cells (PBMCs), collected when the disease was refractory, from a patient treated with antithyroid drugs. These receptors were collected from a woman in her thirties or forties with Graves disease.

This clonotype occurred many times. The chain is built from TRBV28 and TRBJ2-7; possibly TRBD1 for D (5 bases). This CDR3 has 15 amino acids. With 3 bases removed from V and 2 bases from J, the gap between germline ends came to 14 bases. CDR1 and CDR2 (germline): MDHEN, SYDVKM. Here the CDR3 DNA reads TGTGCCAGCAGTTTTGACTGGGGCGGACCCTACGAGCAGTACTTC. It encodes CASSFDWGGPYEQYF.

This clonotype was counted ten times or more. The chain has TRBV29-1 and TRBJ2-7; the D gene is possibly TRBD1 (6 bases). The V and J ends lost 3 bases and 2 bases respectively, with 8 bases between them. This CDR3 has 12 residues. Germline loops: CDR1 SQVTM, CDR2 ANQGSEA. The CDR3 reads CSVEGHAYEQYF. CDR3 sequence (DNA): TGCAGCGTTGAGGGACATGCCTACGAGCAGTACTTC.

This clonotype showed up just a few times. J is TRBJ2-2 and V is TRBV6-1; D possibly corresponds to TRBD2 (6 bases). Trimming removed 7 bases from V and 0 bases from J, with 12 bases in between. Germline V lookup: CDR1 MNHNS, CDR2 SASEGT. This CDR3 comprises 15 residues. As DNA, the CDR3 is TGTGCCAGCAAGGGACTTCTCTCGAACACCGGGGAGCTGTTTTTT. This translates into CASKGLLSNTGELFF.

This clonotype occurred a few times. The rearrangement uses TRBV7-9 and TRBJ2-2; a weak D match, TRBD2 (6 bases). Per germline, CDR1 SEHNR and CDR2 FQNEAQ (reference sequence). CDR3 size: 14 residues. V was shortened by 1 base and J by 6 bases, with 9 bases between the two germline ends. Here the CDR3 reads CASSLVTGAGELFF. CDR3 sequence (DNA): TGTGCCAGCAGCTTAGTTACGGGAGCCGGGGAGCTGTTTTTT.

This sequence joins TRBV11-2 and TRBJ2-1; 7 bases are shared with TRBD1. The V segment lost 6 bases and the J segment 3 bases; nucleotides outside the gene matches: 11. The CDR3 is 16 residues long. Germline V lookup: CDR1 SGHAT, CDR2 FQNNGV. The CDR3 loop is CASSAIPGQRYNEQFF. The CDR3 nucleotides read TGTGCCAGCAGTGCAATTCCGGGACAGCGCTACAATGAGCAGTTCTTC. Together with reference TRBV11-2 and TRBJ2-1, the CDR3 gives the full variable domain: EAGVAQSPRYKIIEKRQSVAFWCNPISGHATLYWYQQILGQGPKLLIQFQNNGVVDDSQLPKDRFSAERLKGVDSTLKIQPAKLEDSAVYLCASSAIPGQRYNEQFFGPGTRLTVL.

This clonotype showed up just a few times. The rearrangement links TRBV30 to TRBJ2-5; TRBD1 is a possible D gene (5 bases). Germline loops: CDR1 GTSNPN, CDR2 SVGIG (reference sequence). This CDR3 region has 12 residues. V lost 2 bases to trimming and J lost 5 bases, with 9 bases between them. The CDR3: CAWSSTDETQYF. The CDR3 DNA follows: TGTGCCTGGAGTTCGACAGATGAGACCCAGTACTTC.

The chain carries TRBV15 and TRBJ1-5; the D gene is possibly TRBD1 (6 bases). Looked up from germline, CDR1 is LNHNV and CDR2 is YYDKDF (reference sequence). The CDR3 consists of 17 residues. V was cut by 1 base and J by 0 bases, with 13 bases left in between. The CDR3 is CATSRGIQGSSNQPQHF. DNA for the CDR3: TGTGCCACCAGCAGAGGGATCCAGGGGTCTAGCAATCAGCCCCAGCATTTT. Variable domain in full (rest from reference TRBV15 and TRBJ1-5): DAMVIQNPRYQVTQFGKPVTLSCSQTLNHNVMYWYQQKSSQAPKLLFHYYDKDFNNEADTPDNFQSRRPNTSFCFLDIRSPGLGDTAMYLCATSRGIQGSSNQPQHFGDGTRLSIL.

This clonotype was counted at least ten times. The gene calls are TRBV6-5 and TRBJ1-1; D is uncertain. Per germline, CDR1 MNHEY and CDR2 SVGAGI. This CDR3 contains 16 residues. The ends were cut back, 4 bases at V and 1 base at J, with 16 bases in the middle. The CDR3 loop reads CASSSGRRVSNTEAFF. The CDR3, as DNA: TGTGCCAGCAGTTCCGGTCGGCGCGTCTCGAACACTGAAGCTTTCTTT.

The table lists this clonotype with many counts. The chain recombines TRBV20-1 with TRBJ2-2; 7 bases agree with TRBD2. Trimming at V came to 5 bases and at J to 7 bases, leaving 13 bases not matched to a gene. This CDR3 region has 15 residues. CDR1 is DFQATT, CDR2 SNEGSKA, per germline (reference sequence). The CDR3 DNA follows: TGCAGTGCTGGCCCAGGGACTATCGAGGGCGGGGAGCTGTTTTTT. This translates into CSAGPGTIEGGELFF.

This clonotype was seen a single time. The V call is TRBV2, the J call TRBJ2-3; TRBD1 matches at 7 bases. The J segment lost 2 bases and the V segment lost 7 bases, leaving 27 bases of the junction unmatched. The CDR3 has 21 amino acids. Germline V lookup: CDR1 SNHLY, CDR2 FYNNEI. In DNA, the CDR3 is TGTGCCAGCAAACGATCGAAGGGGACACAGGGGCCGAAACCTCACACAGATACGCAGTATTTT. Translating it yields CASKRSKGTQGPKPHTDTQYF.

This clonotype appeared many times. The chain combines TRBV11-2 with TRBJ2-7; D is unclear. V gave up 1 base and J gave up 3 bases, with 7 bases separating them. CDR1 is SGHAT and CDR2 is FQNNGV in the germline V gene. The CDR3 runs 13 residues. The CDR3 nucleotides are TGTGCCAGCAGCTTAGTTGACTTCTACGAGCAGTACTTC. It translates to CASSLVDFYEQYF. Full variable domain (remainder filled in from reference TRBV11-2 and TRBJ2-7): EAGVAQSPRYKIIEKRQSVAFWCNPISGHATLYWYQQILGQGPKLLIQFQNNGVVDDSQLPKDRFSAERLKGVDSTLKIQPAKLEDSAVYLCASSLVDFYEQYFGPGTRLTVT.

A few counts support this clonotype. This rearrangement joins TRBV6-2 or TRBV6-3 to TRBJ2-7; 8 nucleotides line up with TRBD2. This CDR3 has 15 amino acids. Germline CDR1 reads MNHEY; CDR2 reads SVGEGT. The V gene end was trimmed by 4 bases and the J gene end by 2 bases; junction bases not matched to a gene: 7. The CDR3 DNA is TGTGCCAGCAGTTTTTTCGGGAGGGCAGCCTACGAGCAGTACTTC. This translates into CASSFFGRAAYEQYF.

This clonotype was recorded at least ten times. The chain links TRBV5-6 to TRBJ1-2; the D gene is possibly TRBD1 (5 bases). CDR3 length: 15 amino acids. Trimming shortened V by 0 bases and J by 3 bases, and 12 bases separated the two germline ends. Germline V gives CDR1 SGHDT, CDR2 YYEEEE. The DNA for the CDR3 is TGTGCCAGCAGCTTGGCCATTCAGGGCGACTATGGCTACACCTTC. Translation: CASSLAIQGDYGYTF.

This clonotype was seen a handful of times. The rearrangement links TRBV3-1 to TRBJ2-2; tentative D call: TRBD2 (6 bases). V was clipped by 2 bases and J by 1 base, with 17 bases between them. The CDR3 extends over 18 amino acids. Germline V gives CDR1 LGHDT, CDR2 YNNKEL (reference sequence). The CDR3 sequence is CASSQRSRGMRNTGELFF. The CDR3 nucleotides are TGTGCCAGCAGCCAACGTTCCCGGGGGATGAGGAACACCGGGGAGCTGTTTTTT.

This clonotype was counted at least ten times. The chain couples TRBV15 to TRBJ2-5, with no clear D. V dropped 3 bases and J dropped 2 bases, with 7 bases sitting between them. The CDR3 sequence is 13 residues long. The germline gives CDR1 LNHNV, CDR2 YYDKDF (reference sequence). The CDR3, as DNA: TGTGCCACCAGCAGGTACCTGCAAGAGACCCAGTACTTC. It translates to CATSRYLQETQYF.

The table lists this clonotype with many counts. This chain connects TRBV7-9 to TRBJ1-2; D is perhaps TRBD1 (5 bases). The CDR3 has 14 amino acids. Germline CDR1 reads SEHNR; CDR2 reads FQNEAQ (reference sequence). V dropped 3 bases and J dropped 1 base, with 9 bases sitting between them. The CDR3 sequence: CASSLGGFNYGYTF. The CDR3 nucleotides read TGTGCCAGCAGCTTGGGGGGGTTTAACTATGGCTACACCTTC.

The chain has TRBV27 and TRBJ2-7; TRBD2 might be the D (7 bases). The V end lost 2 bases, the J end lost 0 bases, and 11 bases lay between the germline ends. CDR1 MNHEY and CDR2 SMNVEV come from the germline V gene (reference sequence). This CDR3 has 15 residues. CDR3 loop: CASSLRGGGSYEQYF. The CDR3 nucleotides are TGTGCCAGCAGTTTAAGGGGGGGCGGCTCCTACGAGCAGTACTTC.

This clonotype was detected many times. The gene calls are TRBV2 and TRBJ1-1; D is undetermined. Germline V gives CDR1 SNHLY, CDR2 FYNNEI. This CDR3 is 14 amino acids long. Trimming took off 6 bases at V and 5 bases at J, with 16 bases between the two ends. The CDR3 DNA reads as TGTGCCAGCAGGGCCGGGTCCGAGGGAACTGAAGCTTTCTTT. Translation gives CASRAGSEGTEAFF.